The clone carrying this TCR beta chain was detected a few times. What it binds is unknown. Unique molecular identifiers featured in each of the TCR beta cDNA libraries. Each CDR3 protein is one row after TCRdb ran MiXCR on the PCR reads. The table has 700,000 to 800,000 distinct CDR3 sequences, 25% to 30% seen once. The CDR3 is 15 amino acids. Losses at the gene ends were 1 base for V and 6 bases for J; bases not matched to a gene: 4. CDR1 and CDR2 (germline): DFQATT, SNEGSKA (reference sequence). The entry originates in a study of post-analysis software for immune sequencing data. Study-level results: Five or six TRBV segments appeared more often in patients than in controls, and TRBV5-6, TRBV5-1 and TRBV20-1 were among these.

Source material: blood. The J gene is TRBJ2-4, the V gene TRBV20-1; TRBD2 agrees at 12 bases. This sequence was found in a girl aged 5-17 years with multiple sclerosis. CDR3 DNA sequence: TGCAGTGCTAGAGGGACTAGCGGGGCCCTAAACATTCAGTACTTC. Translating it yields CSARGTSGALNIQYF.